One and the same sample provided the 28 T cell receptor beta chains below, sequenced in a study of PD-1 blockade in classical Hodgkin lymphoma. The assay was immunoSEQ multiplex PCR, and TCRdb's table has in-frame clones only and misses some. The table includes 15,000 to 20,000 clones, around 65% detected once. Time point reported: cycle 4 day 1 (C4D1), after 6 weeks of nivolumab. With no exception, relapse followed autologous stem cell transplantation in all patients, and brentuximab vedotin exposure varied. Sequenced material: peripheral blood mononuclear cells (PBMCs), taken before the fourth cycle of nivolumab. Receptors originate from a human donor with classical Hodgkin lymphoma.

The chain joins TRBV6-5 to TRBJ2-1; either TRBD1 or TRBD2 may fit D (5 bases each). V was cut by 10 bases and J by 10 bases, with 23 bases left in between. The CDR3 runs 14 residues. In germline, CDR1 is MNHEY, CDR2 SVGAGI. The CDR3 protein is CATGTGRMGAEQFF. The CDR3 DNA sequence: TGTGCCACCGGGACGGGTCGGATGGGCGCAGAGCAGTTCTTC.

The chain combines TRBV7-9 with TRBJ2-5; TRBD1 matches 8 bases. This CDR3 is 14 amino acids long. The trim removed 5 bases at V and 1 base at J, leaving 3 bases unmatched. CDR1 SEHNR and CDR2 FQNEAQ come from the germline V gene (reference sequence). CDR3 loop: CASSETGGQETQYF. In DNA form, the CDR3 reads TGTGCCAGCAGCGAAACAGGGGGCCAAGAGACCCAGTACTTC.

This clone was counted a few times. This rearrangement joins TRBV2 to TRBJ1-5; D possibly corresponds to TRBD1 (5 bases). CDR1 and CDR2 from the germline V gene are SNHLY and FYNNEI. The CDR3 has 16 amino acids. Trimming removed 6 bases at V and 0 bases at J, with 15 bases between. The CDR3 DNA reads TGTGCCAGCAGGCAGGGACCGAGGGGTAGCAATCAGCCCCAGCATTTT. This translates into CASRQGPRGSNQPQHF.

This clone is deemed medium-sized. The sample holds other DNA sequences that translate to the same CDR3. The CDR3 DNA follows: TGTGCCAGCAGCTTGCTTGGCGATGAGCAGTTCTTC. This encodes CASSLLGDEQFF. V and J are TRBV27 and TRBJ2-1, with D hard to call. Germline V gene data show CDR1 as MNHEY and CDR2 as SMNVEV (reference sequence). V dropped 6 bases and J dropped 8 bases, with 11 bases sitting between them. The CDR3 extends over 12 amino acids.

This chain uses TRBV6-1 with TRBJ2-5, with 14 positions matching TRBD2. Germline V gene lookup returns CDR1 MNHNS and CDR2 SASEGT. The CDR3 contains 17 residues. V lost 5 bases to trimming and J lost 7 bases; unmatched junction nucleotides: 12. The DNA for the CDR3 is TGTGCCAGCAGTCAAGGGACTAGCGGGAGCCAGCTGTGGACCCAGTACTTC. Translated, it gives CASSQGTSGSQLWTQYF.

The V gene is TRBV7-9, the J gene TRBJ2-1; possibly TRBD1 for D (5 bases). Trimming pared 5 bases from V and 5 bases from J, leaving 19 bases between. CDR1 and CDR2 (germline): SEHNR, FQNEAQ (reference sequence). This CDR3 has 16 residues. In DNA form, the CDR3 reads TGTGCCAGCAGCCGATCCCCAGGGTCTCCCAACAATGAGCAGTTCTTC. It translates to CASSRSPGSPNNEQFF.

CDR3 loop: CASSLEADRATEAFF. CDR3 sequence (DNA): TGCGCCAGCAGCTTGGAGGCGGACAGGGCCACTGAAGCTTTCTTT. This chain links TRBV5-1 with TRBJ1-1, with 8 positions matching TRBD1. Germline V gives CDR1 SGHRS, CDR2 YFSETQ. Trimming took 0 bases from V and 4 from J; bases not matched to a gene: 5. The CDR3 totals 15 residues.

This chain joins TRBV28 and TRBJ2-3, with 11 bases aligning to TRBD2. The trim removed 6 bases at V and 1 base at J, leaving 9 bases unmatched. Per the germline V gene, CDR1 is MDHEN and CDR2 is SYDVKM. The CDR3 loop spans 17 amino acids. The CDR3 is CASRASGRRIGTDTQYF. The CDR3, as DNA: TGTGCCAGCAGGGCTAGCGGGAGGAGAATCGGCACAGATACGCAGTATTTT.

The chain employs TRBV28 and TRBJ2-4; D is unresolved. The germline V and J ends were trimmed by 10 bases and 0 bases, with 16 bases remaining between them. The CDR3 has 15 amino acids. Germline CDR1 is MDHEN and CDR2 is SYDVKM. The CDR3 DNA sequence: TGTGCCACCGACAATAGCCATAGAGCCAAAAACATTCAGTACTTC. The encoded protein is CATDNSHRAKNIQYF.

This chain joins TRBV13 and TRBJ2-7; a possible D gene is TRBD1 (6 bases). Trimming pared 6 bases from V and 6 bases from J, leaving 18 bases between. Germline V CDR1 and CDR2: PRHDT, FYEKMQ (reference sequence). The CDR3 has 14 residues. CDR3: CASRFSDRDGEQYF. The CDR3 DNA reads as TGTGCCAGCAGATTCTCGGACAGAGACGGCGAGCAGTACTTC.

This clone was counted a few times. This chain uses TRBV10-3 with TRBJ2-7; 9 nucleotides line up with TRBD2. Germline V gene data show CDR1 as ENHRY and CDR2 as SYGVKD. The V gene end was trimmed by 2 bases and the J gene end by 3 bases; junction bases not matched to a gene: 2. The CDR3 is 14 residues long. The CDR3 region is CAISEGLASYEQYF. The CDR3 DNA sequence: TGTGCCATCAGTGAGGGACTAGCGAGCTACGAGCAGTACTTC.

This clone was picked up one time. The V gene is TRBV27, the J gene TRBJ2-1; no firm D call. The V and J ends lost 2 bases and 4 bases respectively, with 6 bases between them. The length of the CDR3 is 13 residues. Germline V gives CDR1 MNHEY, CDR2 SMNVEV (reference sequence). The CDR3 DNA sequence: TGTGCCAGCAGTTTAGCCGGTTACAATGAGCAGTTCTTC. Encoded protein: CASSLAGYNEQFF.

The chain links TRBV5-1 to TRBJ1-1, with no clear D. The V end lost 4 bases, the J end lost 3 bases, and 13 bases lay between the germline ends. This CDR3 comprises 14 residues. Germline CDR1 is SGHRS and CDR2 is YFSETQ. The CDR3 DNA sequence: TGCGCCAGCAGCACACTCTTGGGTGACACTGAAGCTTTCTTT. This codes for CASSTLLGDTEAFF.

The CDR3 is CASTLGQPQHF. The DNA of the CDR3 is TGCGCCAGCACCCTCGGGCAGCCCCAGCATTTT. The gene calls are TRBV23-1 and TRBJ1-5; D is ambiguous. TRBV23-1 has ORF status, its function being uncertain. With 7 bases removed from V and 7 bases from J, the gap between germline ends came to 8 bases. CDR3 length: 11 amino acids.

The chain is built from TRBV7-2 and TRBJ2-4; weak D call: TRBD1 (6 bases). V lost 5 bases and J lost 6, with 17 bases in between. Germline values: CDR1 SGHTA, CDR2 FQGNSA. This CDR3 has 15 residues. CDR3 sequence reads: CASSRVETGGNIQYF. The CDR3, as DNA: TGTGCCAGCAGCCGGGTCGAGACAGGAGGAAACATTCAGTACTTC.

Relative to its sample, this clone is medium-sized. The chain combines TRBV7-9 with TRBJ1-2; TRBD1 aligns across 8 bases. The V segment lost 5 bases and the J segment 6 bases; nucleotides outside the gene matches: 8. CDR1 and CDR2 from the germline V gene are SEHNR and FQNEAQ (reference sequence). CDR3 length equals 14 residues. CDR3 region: CASSLGQGENGYTF. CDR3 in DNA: TGTGCCAGCAGCCTCGGACAGGGCGAAAATGGCTACACCTTC. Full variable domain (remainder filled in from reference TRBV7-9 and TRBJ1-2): DTGVSQNPRHKITKRGQNVTFRCDPISEHNRLYWYRQTLGQGPEFLTYFQNEAQLEKSRLLSDRFSAERPKGSFSTLEIQRTEQGDSAMYLCASSLGQGENGYTFGSGTRLTVV.

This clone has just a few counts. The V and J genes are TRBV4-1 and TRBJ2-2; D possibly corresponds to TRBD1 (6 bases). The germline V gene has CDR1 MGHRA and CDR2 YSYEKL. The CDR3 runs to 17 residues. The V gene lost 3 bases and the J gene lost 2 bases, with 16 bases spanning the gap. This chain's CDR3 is CASSHPGGGQNTGELFF. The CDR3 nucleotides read TGCGCCAGCAGCCATCCCGGTGGGGGACAAAACACCGGGGAGCTGTTTTTT.

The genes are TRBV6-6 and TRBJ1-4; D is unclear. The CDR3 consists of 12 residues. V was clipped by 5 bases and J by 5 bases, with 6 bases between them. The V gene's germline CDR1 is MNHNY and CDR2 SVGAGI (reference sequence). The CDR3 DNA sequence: TGTGCCAGCAGTGCCAAGAATGAAAAACTGTTTTTT. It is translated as CASSAKNEKLFF.

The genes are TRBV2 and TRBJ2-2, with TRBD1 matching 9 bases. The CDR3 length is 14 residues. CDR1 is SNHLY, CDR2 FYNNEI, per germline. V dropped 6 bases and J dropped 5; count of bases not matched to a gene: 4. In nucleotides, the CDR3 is TGTGCCAGCAGGGACAGGGGTGGGACCGGGGAGCTGTTTTTT. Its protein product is CASRDRGGTGELFF.

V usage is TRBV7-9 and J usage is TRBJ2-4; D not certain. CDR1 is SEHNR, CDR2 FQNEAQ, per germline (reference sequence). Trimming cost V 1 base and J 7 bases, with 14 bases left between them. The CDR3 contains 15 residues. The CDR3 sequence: CASSLDLTWLNIQYF. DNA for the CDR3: TGTGCCAGCAGCTTAGACCTAACTTGGTTGAACATTCAGTACTTC.

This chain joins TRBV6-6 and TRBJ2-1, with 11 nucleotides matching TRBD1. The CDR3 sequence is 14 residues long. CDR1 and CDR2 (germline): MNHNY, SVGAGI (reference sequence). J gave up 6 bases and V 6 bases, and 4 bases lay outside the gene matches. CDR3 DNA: TGTGCCAGCAGAACCGGGACAGGGGGCAATGAGCAGTTCTTC. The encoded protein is CASRTGTGGNEQFF.

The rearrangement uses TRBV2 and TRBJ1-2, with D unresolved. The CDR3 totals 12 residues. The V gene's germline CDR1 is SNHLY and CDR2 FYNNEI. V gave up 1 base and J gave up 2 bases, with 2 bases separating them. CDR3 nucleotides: TGTGCCAGCAGTGAAGACAACTATGGCTACACCTTC. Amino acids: CASSEDNYGYTF. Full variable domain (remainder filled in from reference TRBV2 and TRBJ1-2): EPEVTQTPSHQVTQMGQEVILRCVPISNHLYFYWYRQILGQKVEFLVSFYNNEISEKSEIFDDQFSVERPDGSNFTLKIRSTKLEDSAMYFCASSEDNYGYTFGSGTRLTVV.

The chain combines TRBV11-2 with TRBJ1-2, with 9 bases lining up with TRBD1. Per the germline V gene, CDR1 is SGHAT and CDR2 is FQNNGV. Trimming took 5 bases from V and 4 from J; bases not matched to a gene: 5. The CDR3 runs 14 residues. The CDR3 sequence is CASSPGQGFYGYTF. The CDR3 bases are TGTGCCAGCAGCCCAGGACAGGGGTTCTATGGCTACACCTTC. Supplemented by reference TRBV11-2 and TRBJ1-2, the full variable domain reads EAGVAQSPRYKIIEKRQSVAFWCNPISGHATLYWYQQILGQGPKLLIQFQNNGVVDDSQLPKDRFSAERLKGVDSTLKIQPAKLEDSAVYLCASSPGQGFYGYTFGSGTRLTVV.

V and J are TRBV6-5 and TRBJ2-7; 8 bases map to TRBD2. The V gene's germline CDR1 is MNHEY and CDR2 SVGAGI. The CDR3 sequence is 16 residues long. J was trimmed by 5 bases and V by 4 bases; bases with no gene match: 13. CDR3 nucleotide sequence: TGTGCCAGCAGTTCTGCCCTCGGGAGGGCCCCCCACGAGCAGTACTTC. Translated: CASSSALGRAPHEQYF.

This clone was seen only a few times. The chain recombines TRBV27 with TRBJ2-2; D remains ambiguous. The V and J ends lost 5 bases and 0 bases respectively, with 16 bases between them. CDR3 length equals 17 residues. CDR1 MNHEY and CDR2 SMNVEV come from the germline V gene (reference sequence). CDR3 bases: TGTGCCAGCAGTCCGCTCCTTCAACCTACGAACACCGGGGAGCTGTTTTTT. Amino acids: CASSPLLQPTNTGELFF.

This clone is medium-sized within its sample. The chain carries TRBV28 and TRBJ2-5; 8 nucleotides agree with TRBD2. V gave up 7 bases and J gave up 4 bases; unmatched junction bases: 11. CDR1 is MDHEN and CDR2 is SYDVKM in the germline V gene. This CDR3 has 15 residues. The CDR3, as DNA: TGTGCCAGCACATCCCGGGGGGGCAGGGGAGAGACCCAGTACTTC. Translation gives CASTSRGGRGETQYF.

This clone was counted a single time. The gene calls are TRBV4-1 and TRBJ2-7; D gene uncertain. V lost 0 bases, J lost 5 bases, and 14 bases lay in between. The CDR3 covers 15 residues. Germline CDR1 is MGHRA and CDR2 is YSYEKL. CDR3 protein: CASSQEERRSNEQYF. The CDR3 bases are TGCGCCAGCAGCCAAGAGGAACGACGGTCCAACGAGCAGTACTTC.

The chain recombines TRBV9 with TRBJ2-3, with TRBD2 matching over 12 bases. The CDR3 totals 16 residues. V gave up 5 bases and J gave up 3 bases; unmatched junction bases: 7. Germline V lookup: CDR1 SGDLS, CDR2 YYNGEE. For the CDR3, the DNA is TGTGCCAGCAGTCTAGCGGGAGGGCCTCGAACAGATACGCAGTATTTT. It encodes CASSLAGGPRTDTQYF.